This TCR beta chain is from a study of blood T cell repertoires in COVID-19. About the study: There were acute and convalescent COVID-19 samples, and they came from the United States, Italy and Spain. PBMCs, B-cell-depleted T cells, or T cells were the source of the cDNA or gDNA that made up the material.

Per the authors' pipeline: From reference gene primer amplification, estimates of nucleated cell counts were derived. Profiled with immunoSEQ multiplex PCR; TCRdb holds only in-frame clones, not every one. V, J and clone size are those of that table, while D and trimming were read from the DNA. In the table there are fewer than 90,000 clones, more than 70% of which are singletons. CDR3 length equals 15 residues. CDR1 is KGHDR, CDR2 SFDVKD, per germline. V was cut by 1 base and J by 3 bases, with 11 bases left in between. This receptor was obtained from a man between 60 and 75 years old with acute or convalescent COVID-19. The V gene is TRBV24-1, the J gene TRBJ2-5, with TRBD2 as a possible D gene (5 bases). Source material: peripheral blood. CDR3 in DNA: TGTGCCACCAGTGATTTAGGCGGGTTAAAAGAGACCCAGTACTTC. Translation: CATSDLGGLKETQYF.